A selection of T cell receptor beta chains follows, all from one sample in a study of T cells in Graves' hyperthyroidism and ophthalmopathy. TCRdb re-called the multiplex PCR reads through MiXCR, storing one row per CDR3 protein. The sample consists of hundreds of thousands of distinct CDR3 sequences, 15% to 17% of them appearing once. Source material: blood. These receptors all come from a woman aged 18-29 years with Graves' hyperthyroidism. Each CDR3 is given with its conserved first and last residue. The order of the fields is CDR3 length, D gene, J gene, clone size, V gene, CDR3 DNA, CDR3 protein. D genes are given only for firm matches. Clone size appears in some rows only: once, few, many, or a class for an expanded clone.

>14|NA|TRBJ2-1|many|TRBV7-2
TGTGCCAGCAGCTTGGGACCAGGGTCTGGTGAGCAGTTCTTC
CASSLGPGSGEQFF
>12|NA|TRBJ1-2|many|TRBV6-1
TGTGCCAGCACCAAGGGGAGACGCGGCTACACCTTC
CASTKGRRGYTF
>15|NA|TRBJ2-1|NA|TRBV6-2/TRBV6-3
TGTGCCAGCAGTAACCGGGGTCTGGACTCCAATGAGCAGTTCTTC
CASSNRGLDSNEQFF
>14|NA|TRBJ1-5|NA|TRBV5-1
TGCGCCAGCAGCTTGGAGGCAGGGCTTCAGCCCCAGCATTTT
CASSLEAGLQPQHF
>17|TRBD2|TRBJ2-7|few|TRBV5-1
TGCGCCAGCAGCCGATCGGGACTAGCGGGGGGGTCCTACGAGCAGTACTTC
CASSRSGLAGGSYEQYF
>17|TRBD1|TRBJ2-5|many|TRBV18
TGTGCCAGCTCACTTGGACAGGGGGCTAGTTTTGGAGAGACCCAGTACTTC
CASSLGQGASFGETQYF
>16|NA|TRBJ2-7|many|TRBV6-1
TGTGCCAGCAGTGAAAGGGGCAGATTGAGCTCCTACGAGCAGTACTTC
CASSERGRLSSYEQYF
>15|TRBD2|TRBJ2-3|NA|TRBV6-4
TGTGCCAGCAGAAGCGGGGGGCTTCCCACAGATACGCAGTATTTT
CASRSGGLPTDTQYF
>16|TRBD1|TRBJ1-5|few|TRBV6-1
TGTGCCAGCAGTGAAGGGACAGGGGGCCTTTATCAGCCCCAGCATTTT
CASSEGTGGLYQPQHF
>15|NA|TRBJ1-2|many|TRBV4-1
TGCGCCAGCATGCCGAGGACCGCAAGCGGCTATGGCTACACCTTC
CASMPRTASGYGYTF
>18|TRBD1|TRBJ2-1|few|TRBV18
TGTGCCAGCTCACCACTTTCCGGACAGGGCATAACCTACAATGAGCAGTTCTTC
CASSPLSGQGITYNEQFF
>17|NA|TRBJ2-3|many|TRBV11-2
TGTGCCAGCAGCTTAGTGGGAGATGGCCGCGGGGCAGATACGCAGTATTTT
CASSLVGDGRGADTQYF
>16|NA|TRBJ2-4|many|TRBV27
TGTGCCAGCAGTTCTCCCTTCGGTGTGGCCAAAAACATTCAGTACTTC
CASSSPFGVAKNIQYF
>13|NA|TRBJ1-4|few|TRBV7-6
TGTGCCAGCAGCTTCCGACAGGCTGAAAAACTGTTTTTT
CASSFRQAEKLFF
>16|NA|TRBJ1-5|few|TRBV19
TGTGCCAGTAGTATTCTGGGGCTCAGCAGGGCTCAGCCCCAGCATTTT
CASSILGLSRAQPQHF
>14|TRBD2|TRBJ2-5|many|TRBV20-1
TGCAGTGCTGGGAGTCGCGGGAGCGGAGAGACCCAGTACTTC
CSAGSRGSGETQYF
>21|TRBD2|TRBJ2-1|few|TRBV5-1
TGCGCCAGCAGCTTGGCCGTTAGGGGACTAGCGGGAGAAGGAGGTAGGAATGAGCAGTTCTTC
CASSLAVRGLAGEGGRNEQFF
>11|NA|TRBJ2-3|many|TRBV7-3
TGTGCCAGCAGTTCGGCGGATACGCAGTATTTT
CASSSADTQYF
>14|TRBD2|TRBJ2-1|NA|TRBV6-1
TGTGCCAGCAGGGGACTAGGTTCCTACAATGAGCAGTTCTTC
CASRGLGSYNEQFF
>16|NA|TRBJ1-3|NA|TRBV4-1
NA
CASSQYFGGPGNTIYF
>14|TRBD2|TRBJ2-5|many|TRBV12-3/TRBV12-4
TGTGCCAGCAGACTTATAGCGGGAGGAGAGACCCAGTACTTC
CASRLIAGGETQYF
>15|NA|TRBJ2-3|NA|TRBV5-1
TGCGCCAGCAGCTTTACTAGCCGCGTCGCAGATACGCAGTATTTT
CASSFTSRVADTQYF
>12|TRBD2|TRBJ2-5|many|TRBV20-1
TGCAGTGCTACAGGACTAGGAGAGACCCAGTACTTC
CSATGLGETQYF
>15|TRBD1|TRBJ1-1|many|TRBV3-1
TGTGCCAGCAGCCAGTCGGACAGGGGACACACTGAAGCTTTCTTT
CASSQSDRGHTEAFF
>13|NA|TRBJ2-7|many|TRBV13
TGTGCCAGCAGCGTGGACAATCGCTACGAGCAGTACTTC
CASSVDNRYEQYF
>17|TRBD2|TRBJ2-5|once|TRBV3-1
TGTGCCAGCAGCCAGGATCCGGGACTAGCGGGACAAGAGACCCAGTACTTC
CASSQDPGLAGQETQYF
>12|NA|TRBJ2-5|many|TRBV10-3
TGTGCCATCAGTGAGCCACAGGAGACCCAGTACTTC
CAISEPQETQYF
>19|TRBD2|TRBJ2-1|few|TRBV15
TGTGCCACCAGCAGAGCCCTGGGACTAGCGGGGGGGACTTACAATGAGCAGTTCTTC
CATSRALGLAGGTYNEQFF